A single sample gave rise to the 5 T cell receptor beta chains below, sequenced in a study of identical twins. TCRdb re-called the 5' RACE reads with MiXCR, one entry per CDR3 protein. The table records a few hundred thousand distinct CDR3 sequences, nearly 10% of them present only once. The same sample was also used in a study of yellow fever vaccine responses in identical twins.

Sequenced sample: PBMCs. The receptors stem from a young woman in good health.

This clonotype was counted many times. This chain links TRBV6-1 with TRBJ1-1; a possible D gene is TRBD1 (6 bases). This CDR3 is 15 amino acids long. Germline CDR1 and CDR2: MNHNS and SASEGT. V lost 6 bases and J 1 base, leaving 15 bases between the germline ends. The DNA for the CDR3 is TGTGCCAGCAGCGAAAGGGGGTTCGGGAACACTGAAGCTTTCTTT. It yields the protein CASSERGFGNTEAFF.

This clonotype was seen a handful of times. The chain links TRBV27 to TRBJ2-3; D is ambiguous. The V gene lost 6 bases and the J gene lost 1 base, with 17 bases spanning the gap. CDR1 is MNHEY, CDR2 SMNVEV, per germline (reference sequence). CDR3 size: 16 residues. CDR3 loop: CASSLLSQLGTDTQYF. Written as DNA, the CDR3 is TGTGCCAGCAGCCTCCTGTCCCAGTTAGGCACAGATACGCAGTATTTT.

This clonotype occurred a few times. This rearrangement joins TRBV6-5 to TRBJ1-4; 8 bases map to TRBD1. This CDR3 region has 16 residues. Trimming took 2 bases from V and 3 from J; bases not matched to a gene: 5. From germline, CDR1 is MNHEY and CDR2 SVGAGI. DNA for the CDR3: TGTGCCAGCAGTTACGGACAGGGCCTACCTAATGAAAAACTGTTTTTT. Its translation is CASSYGQGLPNEKLFF.

This clonotype was seen a few times. This chain connects TRBV18 to TRBJ2-1, with 8 bases identical to TRBD2. The CDR3 sequence is 13 residues long. The V and J ends lost 2 bases and 13 bases, in that order; junction bases with no gene match: 7. Germline V gives CDR1 KGHSH, CDR2 LQKENI. CDR3 loop: CASSPEGSGRQFF. CDR3 bases: TGTGCCAGCTCACCAGAAGGGAGCGGGAGACAGTTCTTC.

The rearrangement links TRBV10-3 to TRBJ2-3, with TRBD2 matching 9 bases. This CDR3 spans 14 amino acids. The junction had 2 bases not matched to a gene; V was cut back by 6 bases and J by 1 base. Germline values: CDR1 ENHRY, CDR2 SYGVKD. The chain's CDR3 is CAIRGGGGTDTQYF. CDR3 coding DNA: TGTGCCATCAGGGGCGGGGGGGGCACAGATACGCAGTATTTT.